The T cell receptor (beta chain) under discussion was sequenced for a study of blood T cell repertoires in COVID-19. On the study more broadly: The United States, Italy and Spain provided the acute and convalescent COVID-19 samples. From T cells, B-cell-depleted T cells, or PBMCs came the material, which was cDNA or gDNA.

The V and J ends lost 4 bases and 8 bases, in that order; junction bases with no gene match: 7. This CDR3 has 14 amino acids. Germline V CDR1 and CDR2: KGHSH, LQKENI. The protocol was immunoSEQ multiplex PCR, while the TCRdb copy is restricted to in-frame clones and leaves out a portion. Of some 250,000 clones listed, about 80% are singletons. Sample: peripheral blood. This sequence was found in a woman older than 75 with acute or convalescent COVID-19. The genes are TRBV18 and TRBJ2-1; 8 bases align to TRBD1. The CDR3 DNA reads TGTGCCAGCTCACTTCAGGACAGGGCTGATGAGCAGTTCTTC. Protein sequence: CASSLQDRADEQFF.